The clone carrying this TCR beta chain was observed a single time. Its antigen is unidentified. An end of the junction does not agree with germline; a read error may underlie this. The template was RNA from unsorted bulk tissue. More than 3 cm separated this lung sample from the edge of the tumor. Donors were chemotherapy-naive, newly diagnosed lung cancer surgical patients in China, August–late 2014. The data are from a study of tumor and adjacent non-tumor tissue in lung cancer. About the study: The cohort had 12 to 13 adenocarcinoma, a couple of squamous cell and 1 small cell patients.

Notes on the study in general: Tumor repertoires had a smaller top 100 clone share than normal lung. Significantly higher TCR diversity was found in tumor than normal lung.

Three rounds of nested PCR, following a modified ARM-PCR protocol, produced the TCRbeta library. TCRdb itself ran the multiplex PCR reads through MiXCR, one entry per CDR3 protein. The repertoire holds approximately 53,000 distinct CDR3 sequences, with about 70% as singletons. Germline-derived CDR1 and CDR2 are LGHNA and YNFKEQ. The CDR3 sequence is 16 residues long. The V call is TRBV4-2, the J call TRBJ2-2, with 9 bases identical to TRBD2. The specimen sequenced was distant non-tumor lung tissue. The receptor's source is a woman aged 55-69 years with non-small cell lung cancer. The CDR3 DNA reads as TGTGCCAGCGGCCAAACTGCGCGGGAGGGCACCGGGGAGCTGTTTTTT. Amino acid sequence: CASGQTAREGTGELFF.